Listed below are T cell receptor beta chains from one sample, sequenced in a study of T cells in Graves' hyperthyroidism and ophthalmopathy. One entry per CDR3 protein, called by TCRdb with MiXCR from the multiplex PCR reads. The table has nearly 600,000 distinct CDR3 sequences, 11% to 15% seen once. The source material was blood. Receptors originate from a woman aged 18 to 35 with Graves' ophthalmopathy. Each CDR3 is given with its conserved first and last residue. The order of the fields is J gene, V gene, clone size, D gene, CDR3 DNA, CDR3 protein. The D gene is left open where the match is weak. Clone sizes are given selectively: once, few, many, or a class where the clone is expanded.

TRBJ1-6 TRBV6-1 NA NA TGTGCCAGCAGTGAAATCGACAGCAATACACCCCTCCACTTT CASSEIDSNTPLHF
TRBJ2-3 TRBV4-1 many NA TGCGCCAGCAGCCAAGATAACGTAATATCGGGAACAGATACGCAGTATTTT CASSQDNVISGTDTQYF
TRBJ2-4 TRBV20-1 few NA TGCAGTGCTAGAGATCTAGGGGCGGGAAGATACATTCAGTACTTC CSARDLGAGRYIQYF
TRBJ2-2 TRBV24-1 few TRBD1 TGTGCCACCAGTGTAGCAGGGGGTCCCGGGGAGCTGTTTTTT CATSVAGGPGELFF
TRBJ2-7 TRBV2 many NA TGTGCCAGCAGTGATTCCCCAGCCAGGGGCTTATACGAGCAGTACTTC CASSDSPARGLYEQYF
TRBJ1-5 TRBV28 many NA TGTGCCAGCAATTTTCCGCCGGGACGCCCTTTAGCTATAGCCCAGCATTTT CASNFPPGRPLAIAQHF
TRBJ1-4 TRBV30 many NA TGTGCCTGGGACAGCCAAGAGGGGAAACTGTTTTTT CAWDSQEGKLFF
TRBJ1-1 TRBV7-8 NA NA TGTGCCAGCAGCTTCAGGGCGACTGAAGCTTTCTTT CASSFRATEAFF
TRBJ2-3 TRBV5-1 few TRBD2 TGCGCCAGCAGCTTGGGCTACGATACTAGCGGGACACACACAGATACGCAGTATTTT CASSLGYDTSGTHTDTQYF
TRBJ2-2 TRBV2 NA NA TGTGCCAGCCTACCGCGGGACGGGGGCGGGGAGCTGTTTTTT CASLPRDGGGELFF
TRBJ1-4 TRBV4-1 NA NA TGCGCCAGCAGCCAAGGAGTTTTAGAAAAACTGTTTTTT CASSQGVLEKLFF
TRBJ2-7 TRBV3-1 many TRBD2 TGTGCCAGCAGCCAATATCCTAGCGGGAGCTTCGAGCAGTACTTC CASSQYPSGSFEQYF
TRBJ2-5 TRBV11-3 NA NA TGTGCCAGCAGCTTGAGGGGGTGGGAGACCCAGTACTTC CASSLRGWETQYF
TRBJ2-3 TRBV7-3 many TRBD1 TGTGCCAGCAGCTCATGGCGGGACAGGTATGATCACACAGATACGCAGTATTTT CASSSWRDRYDHTDTQYF
TRBJ1-5 TRBV30 many TRBD1 TGTGCCTGGAGTCAGGGGGTCGCAAGCAATCAGCCCCAGCATTTT CAWSQGVASNQPQHF
TRBJ2-7 TRBV27 many TRBD1 TGTGCCAGCAGTTTCAACAGGGGTGGCTACGAGCAGTACTTC CASSFNRGGYEQYF
TRBJ2-6 TRBV7-9 NA NA TGTGCCAGCAGCTTCTCAGGTCTCTCTGGGGCCAACGTCCTGACTTTC CASSFSGLSGANVLTF
TRBJ1-3 TRBV30 many NA TGTGCCTGGGCTACAGGGAGCGGAAACACCATATATTTT CAWATGSGNTIYF
TRBJ2-3 TRBV5-1 NA TRBD1 TGCGCCAGCACCTGGGACAGGGTTGGCACAGATACGCAGTATTTT CASTWDRVGTDTQYF
TRBJ2-1 TRBV27 many TRBD2 TGTGCCAGCACCACCGGGACTAGCGGGAGGAATGAGCAGTTCTTC CASTTGTSGRNEQFF
TRBJ1-6 TRBV27 many TRBD1 TGTGCCAGCAGTCCCGGGACAGGGGAAGATTCACCCCTCCACTTT CASSPGTGEDSPLHF
TRBJ2-1 TRBV29-1 many NA TGCAGCGTCCTAAGAGGGACCTACAATGAGCAGTTCTTC CSVLRGTYNEQFF
TRBJ1-2 TRBV3-1 many NA TGTGCCAGCAGCCAAGAGGCAGGGACCTATGGCTACACCTTC CASSQEAGTYGYTF
TRBJ2-7 TRBV27 many NA TGTGCCAGCAGGACAGTGGGCTACGAGCAGTACTTC CASRTVGYEQYF
TRBJ2-7 TRBV4-2 few TRBD2 TGTGCCAGCAGCCACCCCTCTAGCGGGGACTCCTACGAGCAGTACTTC CASSHPSSGDSYEQYF
TRBJ2-7 TRBV5-1 many NA TGCGCCAGCAGCTTGGGTCAGGGATGGGCCTACGAGCAGTACTTC CASSLGQGWAYEQYF
TRBJ1-2 TRBV27 many NA TGTGCCAGCAGTCCCCAGACAGGAGCGGGCAACTATGGCTACACCTTC CASSPQTGAGNYGYTF
TRBJ2-4 TRBV27 NA NA TGTGCCAGCACCCCCGGTTTTGGGGTAAACATTCAGTACTTC CASTPGFGVNIQYF
TRBJ2-1 TRBV9 few NA TGTGCCAGCAGCGTAGGAGGGGCTACCAATGAGCAGTTCTTC CASSVGGATNEQFF
TRBJ2-7 TRBV7-2 many NA TGTGCCAGCAGCTTAGCCACTAGTTATGGCTACGAGCAGTACTTC CASSLATSYGYEQYF
TRBJ2-3 TRBV11-3 many NA TGTGCCAGCAGCTTAGGGCGTATGGGCAGGGCAGATACGCAGTATTTT CASSLGRMGRADTQYF
TRBJ2-7 TRBV7-2 many NA TGTGCCAGCACCACGTATTCCCACGCCTACGAGCAGTACTTC CASTTYSHAYEQYF
TRBJ1-4 TRBV6-2/TRBV6-3 NA NA TGTGCCAGCCAGGAGCCCTATAATGAAAAACTGTTTTTT CASQEPYNEKLFF
TRBJ2-3 TRBV15 many NA TGTGCCACCAGCACCCCGACAGAGCCCGGACTGCCCACAGATACGCAGTATTTT CATSTPTEPGLPTDTQYF
TRBJ1-6 TRBV20-1 NA NA TGCAGTGCTAGAGGTTATGCGCCTAATGCACCCCTCCACTTT CSARGYAPNAPLHF
TRBJ1-3 TRBV29-1 NA NA TGCAGCGTAAGGGGGTCTGGGGGAAACACCATATATTTT CSVRGSGGNTIYF
TRBJ1-6 TRBV28 NA TRBD1 TGTGCCAGCAGTGGGTCGACAGGGGGAAATTCACCCCTCCACTTT CASSGSTGGNSPLHF
TRBJ2-1 TRBV20-1 many NA TGCAGTGCTAGTCCGGGCTCCTACAATGAGCAGTTCTTC CSASPGSYNEQFF
TRBJ2-1 TRBV6-1 many TRBD2 TGTGCCAGCAGTGAAGCGATCGGCGGTTTACTAGCGGGAGACAATGAGCAGTTCTTC CASSEAIGGLLAGDNEQFF
TRBJ2-3 TRBV28 many NA TGTGCCAGCAGTTTAGGGGGGTCAGATACGCAGTATTTT CASSLGGSDTQYF
TRBJ2-5 TRBV7-7 NA NA TGTGCTAGCAGCTTAGGAACCCTAGCGAGGGAGACCCAGTACTTC CASSLGTLARETQYF
TRBJ1-1 TRBV19 many NA TGTGCCAGTAGTATACAGGGATCCCCTGAAGCTTTCTTT CASSIQGSPEAFF
TRBJ1-5 TRBV2 few NA TGTGCCAGCAGTTCAGAGTTTTATAGCAATCAGCCCCAGCATTTT CASSSEFYSNQPQHF
TRBJ1-3 TRBV6-2/TRBV6-3 few NA TGTGCCAGCAGTTCGCCGACGGGCTCTGGAAACACCATATATTTT CASSSPTGSGNTIYF
TRBJ1-2 TRBV30 many TRBD1 TGTGCCTGGAATACCGTTGAGGGGGCGGAGGGCTACACCTTC CAWNTVEGAEGYTF
TRBJ2-7 TRBV2 many NA TGTGCCAGCAGTGAGGAGATAGGTAGCTACGAGCAGTACTTC CASSEEIGSYEQYF
TRBJ1-1 TRBV7-6 few TRBD1 TGTGCCAGCAGCTTAGCGTTCGACAGGGCGGACACTGAAGCTTTCTTT CASSLAFDRADTEAFF
TRBJ2-2 TRBV29-1 NA NA TGCAGCGTCTCCAGGGAGCAGCGAGGCGGGGAGCTGTTTTTT CSVSREQRGGELFF
TRBJ2-7 TRBV6-1 many NA TGTGCCAGCAGTGAGCGAGGGGAATCCTTCTCCTACGAGCAGTACTTC CASSERGESFSYEQYF
TRBJ2-1 TRBV20-1 few NA TGCAGTGCGACAGGTAGCTTCTATGGGCGGGAGCAGGATGAGCAGTTCTTC CSATGSFYGREQDEQFF
TRBJ2-2 TRBV6-4 few TRBD1 TGTGCCAGCAGTGACCGACAGGGGGGTGGACTGTTTTTT CASSDRQGGGLFF
TRBJ2-3 TRBV29-1 many TRBD2 TGCAGCGTTGAGTTTAGCGGGAAGGGCACAGATACGCAGTATTTT CSVEFSGKGTDTQYF
TRBJ2-7 TRBV12-3/TRBV12-4 many NA TGTGCCAGCAGCCCGAGGTGGGGGGCAACTTTCTACGAGCAGTACTTC CASSPRWGATFYEQYF